These 15 T cell receptor beta chains were sequenced from one sample in a study of blood T cell repertoires in COVID-19. TCRdb keeps only in-frame clones here, not all; method: immunoSEQ multiplex PCR. The sample carries more than 100,000 clones, more than 75% recorded once. Source material: peripheral blood. The receptor source for this set is a man aged 65-85 years with active COVID-19.

The rearrangement links TRBV20-1 to TRBJ2-7; TRBD1 matches 11 bases. Germline CDR1 and CDR2: DFQATT and SNEGSKA (reference sequence). J gave up 6 bases and V 3 bases, and 10 bases lay outside the gene matches. The CDR3 is 15 residues long. This chain's CDR3 is CSASTRTGGASEQYF. The CDR3 DNA reads as TGCAGTGCTAGTACCCGGACAGGGGGCGCGTCCGAGCAGTACTTC.

The gene calls are TRBV7-9 and TRBJ1-2; D is uncertain. CDR3 size: 16 residues. Trimming removed 7 bases from V and 5 bases from J, with 23 bases in between. CDR1 and CDR2 (germline): SEHNR, FQNEAQ (reference sequence). This chain's CDR3 is CASTNPAGLGRYGYTF. CDR3 coding DNA: TGTGCCAGCACCAACCCTGCCGGACTCGGGAGATATGGCTACACCTTC.

The table lists this clone with a count of one. The V call is TRBV5-1, the J call TRBJ1-3; D might be TRBD1 (5 bases). Trimming took off 2 bases at V and 0 bases at J, with 9 bases between the two ends. Germline V gives CDR1 SGHRS, CDR2 YFSETQ. The CDR3 contains 15 residues. Written as DNA, the CDR3 is TGCGCCAGCAGCTTAGACAGCTTCTCTGGAAACACCATATATTTT. This gives the protein CASSLDSFSGNTIYF.

The CDR3 sequence: CASSLRGGAPAFF. CDR3 in DNA: TGCGCCAGCAGCTTGAGAGGCGGGGCGCCGGCTTTCTTT. The rearrangement uses TRBV5-1 and TRBJ1-1; possibly TRBD1 for D (5 bases). Germline CDR1 reads SGHRS; CDR2 reads YFSETQ. V lost 1 base and J 11 bases, leaving 15 bases between the germline ends. This CDR3 spans 13 amino acids.

This rearrangement joins TRBV5-1 to TRBJ2-2, with 11 bases aligning to TRBD2. Germline V lookup: CDR1 SGHRS, CDR2 YFSETQ. The CDR3 length is 15 residues. V trimming: 0 bases; J trimming: 6 bases; junction bases outside the gene matches: 1. Here the CDR3 DNA reads TGCGCCAGCAGCTTGGGACTAGCGGGATCCGGGGAGCTGTTTTTT. Its translation is CASSLGLAGSGELFF.

The chain couples TRBV9 to TRBJ2-1; D is perhaps TRBD2 (6 bases). The CDR3 sequence is 14 residues long. Trimming removed 4 bases from V and 8 bases from J, with 16 bases in between. Looked up from germline, CDR1 is SGDLS and CDR2 is YYNGEE. The CDR3 is CASSPYGTLDEQFF. CDR3 sequence (DNA): TGTGCCAGCAGCCCGTACGGGACTTTGGATGAGCAGTTCTTC.

This clone was counted between two and nine times. This sequence joins TRBV19 and TRBJ1-5; D uncertain. CDR1 is LNHDA, CDR2 SQIVND, per germline (reference sequence). The ends were cut back, 3 bases at V and 2 bases at J, with 5 bases in the middle. The CDR3 totals 13 residues. CDR3 coding DNA: TGTGCCAGTAGTATCCGGGGCAATCAGCCCCAGCATTTT. Amino acids: CASSIRGNQPQHF.

The V gene is TRBV29-1, the J gene TRBJ2-7; maybe TRBD1 (5 bases). V lost 6 bases and J 1 base, leaving 7 bases between the germline ends. From germline, CDR1 is SQVTM and CDR2 ANQGSEA. The CDR3 spans 11 residues. CDR3 sequence (DNA): TGCAGCGTCCGACAGTCCTACGAGCAGTACTTC. Its protein is CSVRQSYEQYF.

The rearrangement uses TRBV7-2 and TRBJ2-5; 7 nucleotides line up with TRBD2. CDR1 and CDR2 (germline): SGHTA, FQGNSA. V was pared by 1 base and J by 7 bases, with 9 bases of the junction left unmatched. This CDR3 contains 15 residues. In DNA form, the CDR3 reads TGTGCCAGCAGCTTAGGGGAGGGAGGGCAGCGGACCCAGTACTTC. Its translation: CASSLGEGGQRTQYF.

About this clone: Other DNA variants within this sample encode the same CDR3. The chain carries TRBV5-1 and TRBJ2-7; the match to TRBD2 covers 10 bases. V lost 2 bases to trimming and J lost 2 bases; unmatched junction nucleotides: 1. Germline V CDR1 and CDR2: SGHRS, YFSETQ. The CDR3 loop spans 14 amino acids. CDR3 DNA: TGCGCCAGCAGCTTAGCGGGAGGGCCCTACGAGCAGTACTTC. Translated, it gives CASSLAGGPYEQYF. Full variable domain (outside the CDR3, taken from reference TRBV5-1 and TRBJ2-7): KAGVTQTPRYLIKTRGQQVTLSCSPISGHRSVSWYQQTPGQGLQFLFEYFSETQRNKGNFPGRFSGRQFSNSRSEMNVSTLELGDSALYLCASSLAGGPYEQYFGPGTRLTVT.

The chain recombines TRBV7-2 with TRBJ2-3, with a weak D call TRBD2 (6 bases). The CDR3 runs 15 residues. V was pared by 6 bases and J by 3 bases, with 16 bases between. Germline CDR1 reads SGHTA; CDR2 reads FQGNSA. CDR3 protein: CASRTTSGTTDTQYF. CDR3 nucleotides: TGTGCCAGCAGGACGACTAGTGGGACTACAGATACGCAGTATTTT.

The rearrangement uses TRBV6-5 and TRBJ2-5; D is perhaps TRBD1 (7 bases). CDR3 length: 11 residues. The germline V gene has CDR1 MNHEY and CDR2 SVGAGI. The V gene lost 8 bases and the J gene lost 9 bases, with 13 bases spanning the gap. The CDR3 coding sequence is TGTGCCAGCCTAGACAGGGAGGCCCAGTACTTC. Its translation: CASLDREAQYF.

The V call is TRBV2, the J call TRBJ1-4; no clear D gene. Germline lookup yields CDR1 SNHLY and CDR2 FYNNEI. Trimming cost V 8 bases and J 7 bases, with 17 bases left between them. The CDR3 totals 14 residues. CDR3: CASAGAKGGEKLFF. DNA for the CDR3: TGTGCCAGCGCCGGCGCAAAAGGAGGTGAAAAACTGTTTTTT.

V usage is TRBV19 and J usage is TRBJ1-5, with 7 positions matching TRBD1. Germline lookup yields CDR1 LNHDA and CDR2 SQIVND (reference sequence). The V gene end was trimmed by 5 bases and the J gene end by 5 bases; junction bases not matched to a gene: 6. The CDR3 length is 14 residues. The CDR3 DNA reads TGTGCCAGTAGTTGGGACAGTGGCGATCAGCCCCAGCATTTT. This gives the protein CASSWDSGDQPQHF. The whole variable domain, filled in from reference TRBV19 and TRBJ1-5, reads DGGITQSPKYLFRKEGQNVTLSCEQNLNHDAMYWYRQDPGQGLRLIYYSQIVNDFQKGDIAEGYSVSREKKESFPLTVTSAQKNPTAFYLCASSWDSGDQPQHFGDGTRLSIL.

V and J are TRBV10-3 and TRBJ1-2; perhaps TRBD1 as D (5 bases). Germline V gene lookup returns CDR1 ENHRY and CDR2 SYGVKD. The CDR3 contains 14 residues. The V gene lost 10 bases and the J gene lost 0 bases, with 15 bases spanning the gap. DNA for the CDR3: TGTGCCACCAGCCGGGGGGGAGCTAACTATGGCTACACCTTC. Translated, it gives CATSRGGANYGYTF.